This T cell receptor (beta chain) emerged from a study of T cell repertoires in cytomegalovirus infection. Study-level information: Matching HLA type, along with CMV infection, was indicated by public TCR beta signatures. Study-wide results and limits: HLA-C-restricted CMV-specific TCR beta clonotypes prevailed in the ex vivo response. The study identified carriers of CMV plus the relevant HLA from cumulative public TCR beta family frequency.

This clonotype was seen many times. What it binds is not known. The CDR3 has 14 amino acids. Trimming at V came to 3 bases and at J to 7 bases, leaving 4 bases not matched to a gene. Germline V gene data show CDR1 as MDHEN and CDR2 as SYDVKM. TCRdb itself ran the reads through MiXCR, one entry per CDR3 protein. The sample includes 200,000 to 250,000 distinct CDR3 sequences, 20% to 25% of them seen just once. This sequence originates from a human donor in good health (CMV status not recorded). Some clones in this sample may be carry-over from other donors' samples. The specimen was CD8+ T cells from PBMCs. This chain joins TRBV28 and TRBJ2-2, with 8 bases identical to TRBD1. The CDR3 spells CASSLTGDGGELFF. CDR3 nucleotides: TGTGCCAGCAGTTTGACAGGGGACGGCGGGGAGCTGTTTTTT.